These 25 T cell receptor beta chains came from one sample sequenced in a study of T cell responses to AZD1222 COVID-19 vaccine. The protocol was immunoSEQ multiplex PCR, while the TCRdb copy is restricted to in-frame clones and leaves out a portion. This table holds some 150,000 clones, roughly 91% found once. Source: peripheral blood, taken on day 0 of AZD1222 vaccination. These receptors were collected from an adult in good health.

The gene calls are TRBV30 and TRBJ1-3; no firm D call. The V end was cut by 5 bases, the J end by 0 bases, with 14 bases between. The CDR3 length is 15 residues. The germline V gene has CDR1 GTSNPN and CDR2 SVGIG (reference sequence). The CDR3, as DNA: TGTGCCTGGGAGACTCCCGAGGGCTCTGGAAACACCATATATTTT. Translated: CAWETPEGSGNTIYF. The full variable domain, in which reference TRBV30 and TRBJ1-3 provide the parts outside the CDR3, is SQTIHQWPATLVQPVGSPLSLECTVEGTSNPNLYWYRQAAGRGLQLLFYSVGIGQISSEVPQNLSASRPQDRQFILSSKKLLLSDSGFYLCAWETPEGSGNTIYFGEGSWLTVV.

The chain carries TRBV5-4 and TRBJ1-2; the match to TRBD1 covers 9 bases. J gave up 0 bases and V 3 bases, and 6 bases lay outside the gene matches. The CDR3 sequence is 16 residues long. The germline CDR1 and CDR2 sequences are SGHNT and YYREEE (reference sequence). CDR3 in DNA: TGTGCCAGCAGCTCGGGACAGGGCTTTTCTAACTATGGCTACACCTTC. Residues: CASSSGQGFSNYGYTF.

V is TRBV2 and J is TRBJ2-7, with D possibly matching TRBD1 (5 bases). The germline V gene encodes CDR1 SNHLY and CDR2 FYNNEI. There are 15 residues in the CDR3. V was pared by 1 base and J by 8 bases, with 18 bases between. The CDR3 nucleotides read TGTGCCAGCAGTGAAGAGCTATTGTTGGGGCGGAAGCAGTACTTC. Its protein product is CASSEELLLGRKQYF.

This clone was found once. The same CDR3 can be traced to other DNA sequences in this sample. V is TRBV6-5 and J is TRBJ1-5, with 7 bases lining up with TRBD1. The V gene end was trimmed by 5 bases and the J gene end by 4 bases; junction bases not matched to a gene: 5. The CDR3 loop spans 14 amino acids. Germline V lookup: CDR1 MNHEY, CDR2 SVGAGI. CDR3 amino acids: CASSPQGGNQPQHF. The CDR3 bases are TGTGCCAGCAGTCCCCAGGGGGGAAATCAGCCCCAGCATTTT.

This chain links TRBV19 with TRBJ1-2; D unclear. The CDR3 consists of 13 residues. The germline CDR1 and CDR2 sequences are LNHDA and SQIVND (reference sequence). The V end lost 6 bases, the J end lost 0 bases, and 8 bases lay between the germline ends. CDR3 residues: CASSRSANYGYTF. CDR3 DNA: TGTGCCAGTAGCCGGAGCGCTAACTATGGCTACACCTTC.

The V gene is TRBV3-1 (or the pseudogene TRBV3-2), the J gene TRBJ1-1; D is undetermined. Trimming took 0 bases from V and 1 from J, leaving 9 bases between them. This CDR3 has 15 amino acids. Germline loops: CDR1 LGHDT, CDR2 YNNKEL (reference sequence). CDR3 region: CASSQEVFGNTEAFF. The CDR3 region has the DNA TGTGCCAGCAGCCAAGAAGTTTTCGGGAACACTGAAGCTTTCTTT.

The rearrangement links TRBV11-2 to TRBJ2-1, with 7 positions matching TRBD1. In germline, CDR1 is SGHAT, CDR2 FQNNGV. V lost 0 bases to trimming and J lost 2 bases; unmatched junction nucleotides: 1. This CDR3 region has 15 residues. CDR3 in amino acids: CASSLDQGAYNEQFF. In nucleotides, the CDR3 is TGTGCCAGCAGCTTAGATCAGGGGGCCTACAATGAGCAGTTCTTC.

V is TRBV3-1 (or the pseudogene TRBV3-2) and J is TRBJ2-5; possible D gene TRBD2, 5 bases. The CDR3 length is 15 residues. CDR1 and CDR2 (germline): LGHDT, YNNKEL (reference sequence). With 1 base removed from V and 2 bases from J, the gap between germline ends came to 11 bases. CDR3 DNA sequence: TGTGCCAGCAGCCAAGCTGCAGGCGGGCAAGAGACCCAGTACTTC. Encoded protein: CASSQAAGGQETQYF.

Only a few counts were recorded for this clone. This CDR3 is also generated by other DNA sequences in the sample. V gene TRBV5-1 combines with J gene TRBJ1-1; 12 positions match TRBD1. CDR3 length: 16 residues. Trimming took 1 base from V and 2 from J; bases not matched to a gene: 3. CDR1 is SGHRS and CDR2 is YFSETQ in the germline V gene. CDR3 region: CASSLTGTGGNTEAFF. The CDR3 DNA is TGCGCCAGCAGCTTGACTGGGACAGGGGGCAACACTGAAGCTTTCTTT.

The chain employs TRBV5-4 and TRBJ1-2; 12 bases map to TRBD1. J lost 8 bases, V lost 2 bases, and 10 bases had no gene match. There are 16 residues in the CDR3. CDR1 and CDR2 from the germline V gene are SGHNT and YYREEE (reference sequence). CDR3 DNA sequence: TGTGCCAGCAGCTTAGGGGACAGGGGGCGCGCGGGCGGCTACACCTTC. Translation gives CASSLGDRGRAGGYTF.

The J gene is TRBJ2-1, the V gene TRBV27; 9 bases match TRBD2. The CDR3 extends over 14 amino acids. V dropped 5 bases and J dropped 4; count of bases not matched to a gene: 3. Germline CDR1 and CDR2: MNHEY and SMNVEV (reference sequence). Here the CDR3 DNA reads TGTGCCAGCAGTGTGACTAGCGGATACAATGAGCAGTTCTTC. It yields the protein CASSVTSGYNEQFF.

The J gene is TRBJ1-5, the V gene TRBV15; D is unclear. The CDR3 totals 15 residues. V was clipped by 7 bases and J by 0 bases, with 13 bases between them. Germline V CDR1 and CDR2: LNHNV, YYDKDF (reference sequence). CDR3 sequence (DNA): TGTGCCACCAATACGGCACGGGTTAGCAATCAGCCCCAGCATTTT. This codes for CATNTARVSNQPQHF.

This chain joins TRBV15 and TRBJ1-5; D is ambiguous. Germline loops: CDR1 LNHNV, CDR2 YYDKDF (reference sequence). The V and J ends lost 1 base and 1 base respectively, with 8 bases between them. CDR3 length: 15 amino acids. The CDR3 DNA reads as TGTGCCACCAGCAGAGGGACGGCCAGCAATCAGCCCCAGCATTTT. Translating gives CATSRGTASNQPQHF.

The chain links TRBV19 to TRBJ2-1; a possible D gene is TRBD2 (7 bases). CDR1 and CDR2 (germline): LNHDA, SQIVND (reference sequence). The CDR3 has 15 residues. Trimming cost V 9 bases and J 2 bases, with 17 bases left between them. The CDR3 here is CARESGGAAYNEQFF. The CDR3, as DNA: TGTGCCAGAGAGAGTGGGGGGGCGGCCTACAATGAGCAGTTCTTC. The entire variable domain, with the rest obtained from reference TRBV19 and TRBJ2-1, is as follows: DGGITQSPKYLFRKEGQNVTLSCEQNLNHDAMYWYRQDPGQGLRLIYYSQIVNDFQKGDIAEGYSVSREKKESFPLTVTSAQKNPTAFYLCARESGGAAYNEQFFGPGTRLTVL.

This chain uses TRBV7-9 with TRBJ1-4; D unresolved. The CDR3 contains 14 residues. V dropped 1 base and J dropped 5 bases, with 8 bases sitting between them. Germline V gene lookup returns CDR1 SEHNR and CDR2 FQNEAQ (reference sequence). CDR3 DNA sequence: TGTGCCAGCAGCTTAGTGGCAGAAAATGAAAAACTGTTTTTT. The encoded protein is CASSLVAENEKLFF.

This clone appeared a single time. V is TRBV3-1 (or the pseudogene TRBV3-2) and J is TRBJ1-2; tentative D call: TRBD1 (5 bases). Between the trimmed V and J ends, which lost 3 bases and 4 bases, there was a span of 9 bases. The CDR3 runs to 13 residues. CDR1 is LGHDT and CDR2 is YNNKEL in the germline V gene (reference sequence). The chain's CDR3 is CASSHKGSYGYTF. CDR3 sequence (DNA): TGTGCCAGCAGCCACAAGGGGAGCTATGGCTACACCTTC.

This chain joins TRBV2 and TRBJ2-7; 8 bases are a match to TRBD1. V lost 4 bases and J lost 1; bases outside the gene matches: 6. This CDR3 has 15 residues. In germline, CDR1 is SNHLY, CDR2 FYNNEI. In nucleotides, the CDR3 is TGTGCCAGCAGTGCGGGGACAGGCCATTCCTACGAGCAGTACTTC. This sequence encodes CASSAGTGHSYEQYF.

The chain combines TRBV5-8 with TRBJ2-1, with a possible D match to TRBD2 (6 bases). Trimming removed 4 bases at V and 4 bases at J, with 15 bases between. The CDR3 contains 15 residues. From germline, CDR1 is SGHTS and CDR2 YDEGEE. The CDR3 DNA is TGTGCCAGCAGCCAGGGACTGAGACGGTACAATGAGCAGTTCTTC. Translation gives CASSQGLRRYNEQFF.

This chain links TRBV30 with TRBJ2-1; 9 bases line up with TRBD2. V shed 0 bases and J 16 bases; nucleotides not matched to a gene: 13. The CDR3 is 14 residues long. Germline values: CDR1 GTSNPN, CDR2 SVGIG (reference sequence). For the CDR3, the DNA is TGTGCCTGGAGTGTACTACCCGGCGGGAGGGTAAATTTCTTC. Translation: CAWSVLPGGRVNFF. Complete variable domain (other parts from reference TRBV30 and TRBJ2-1): SQTIHQWPATLVQPVGSPLSLECTVEGTSNPNLYWYRQAAGRGLQLLFYSVGIGQISSEVPQNLSASRPQDRQFILSSKKLLLSDSGFYLCAWSVLPGGRVNFFGPGTRLTVL.

This clone was seen a few times. The gene calls are TRBV7-6 and TRBJ2-7; TRBD2 aligns across 9 bases. There are 16 residues in the CDR3. With V trimmed by 5 bases and J by 6 bases, 14 bases remained unmatched. CDR1 SGHVS and CDR2 FNYEAQ come from the germline V gene. The CDR3 bases are TGTGCCAGCAGCCCTGCGGGCGGGAGGGCCGCAGCCGAGCAGTACTTC. Its protein product is CASSPAGGRAAAEQYF.

V is TRBV5-4 and J is TRBJ1-4; 7 nucleotides agree with TRBD1. Germline V CDR1 and CDR2: SGHNT, YYREEE (reference sequence). The CDR3 extends over 11 amino acids. CDR3 sequence reads: CAGGSHEKLFF. The DNA of the CDR3 is TGTGCAGGGGGCAGCCATGAAAAACTGTTTTTT.

V gene TRBV5-4 combines with J gene TRBJ1-2; D is possibly TRBD1 (5 bases). Looked up from germline, CDR1 is SGHNT and CDR2 is YYREEE (reference sequence). CDR3 length: 14 residues. The V end lost 0 bases, the J end lost 5 bases, and 11 bases lay between the germline ends. This chain's CDR3 is CASSLAGAGYGYTF. Written as DNA, the CDR3 is TGTGCCAGCAGCTTGGCCGGGGCAGGGTATGGCTACACCTTC.

V is TRBV4-1 and J is TRBJ1-1, with 11 bases matching TRBD1. The germline gives CDR1 MGHRA, CDR2 YSYEKL. The CDR3 is 15 amino acids. V lost 0 bases to trimming and J lost 4 bases; unmatched junction nucleotides: 1. CDR3 nucleotides: TGCGCCAGCAGCCAAGAGGGGACAGGGGGCACTGAAGCTTTCTTT. Translation: CASSQEGTGGTEAFF.

The rearrangement joins TRBV25-1 to TRBJ1-2; no firm D call. This CDR3 region has 14 residues. The V and J ends lost 5 bases and 3 bases respectively, with 13 bases between them. Germline V gene sequence: CDR1 MGHDK, CDR2 SYGVNS. CDR3: CASSTLDRHYGYTF. DNA for the CDR3: TGTGCCAGCAGTACCTTGGACCGTCACTATGGCTACACCTTC.

V and J are TRBV5-1 and TRBJ2-7, with 9 nucleotides matching TRBD2. The V gene end was trimmed by 5 bases and the J gene end by 0 bases; junction bases not matched to a gene: 3. The CDR3 length is 14 residues. CDR1 and CDR2 (germline): SGHRS, YFSETQ. The DNA of the CDR3 is TGCGCCAGCAGACTGACTAGCGGCTCCTACGAGCAGTACTTC. This codes for CASRLTSGSYEQYF.